A selection of T cell receptor beta chains follows, all from one sample in a study of blood T cell repertoires in COVID-19. TCRdb's table, derived via immunoSEQ multiplex PCR, lists solely in-frame clones and lacks some. The sample lists 65,000 to 70,000 clones, nearly 80% occurring once. Sequencing used peripheral blood. These receptors originate from a human donor in a cohort sampled during active COVID-19. Each CDR3 is given with its conserved first and last residue. Each record gives: D gene, clone size, V gene, J gene, CDR3 protein, CDR3 DNA. The D gene is left open where the match is weak. Size tells how often a clone was seen (once, few, many) or the class of an expanded clone, and some rows leave it out.

.,.,TRBV15,TRBJ1-2,CATSSVGEGNYGYTF,TGTGCCACCAGCAGTGTGGGGGAGGGTAACTATGGCTACACCTTC
TRBD1,.,TRBV27,TRBJ1-5,CASSLAGGQPQHF,TGTGCCAGCAGTTTAGCAGGGGGCCAGCCCCAGCATTTT
TRBD1,.,TRBV24-1,TRBJ2-2,CATSDFSRTGGTGELFF,TGTGCCACCAGTGATTTCTCCAGGACAGGGGGCACCGGGGAGCTGTTTTTT
.,.,TRBV14,TRBJ2-7,CASSQLGGLYEQYF,TGTGCCAGCAGCCAGTTGGGGGGGCTCTACGAGCAGTACTTC
TRBD2,.,TRBV5-1,TRBJ2-3,CASSSVAGGLPDTQYF,TGCGCCAGCAGCTCGGTAGCGGGGGGATTACCAGATACGCAGTATTTT
.,.,TRBV4-2,TRBJ1-5,CASSRGGDSNQPQHF,TGTGCCAGCAGCCGGGGGGGGGATAGCAATCAGCCCCAGCATTTT
.,.,TRBV19,TRBJ1-5,CASSMGGPQPQHF,TGTGCCAGTAGTATGGGGGGTCCTCAGCCCCAGCATTTT
.,few,TRBV10-2,TRBJ2-1,CASRHTSSTDNEQFF,TGCGCCAGCAGACATACTAGCTCCACTGACAATGAGCAGTTCTTC
.,.,TRBV5-1,TRBJ1-1,CASALGEDTEAFF,TGCGCCAGCGCCCTAGGGGAGGACACTGAAGCTTTCTTT
.,.,TRBV6-5,TRBJ2-7,CASSSGQTYEQYF,TGTGCCAGCAGTTCTGGACAGACCTACGAGCAGTACTTC
.,once,TRBV11-2,TRBJ2-2,CASSLAEGGELFF,TGTGCCAGCAGCTTAGCGGAGGGCGGGGAGCTGTTTTTT
.,.,TRBV5-6,TRBJ2-7,CASSLSIYEQYF,TGTGCCAGCAGCTTATCCATCTACGAGCAGTACTTC
.,.,TRBV24-1,TRBJ2-4,CATSDASTLGNIQYF,TGTGCCACCAGTGATGCCTCTACCCTCGGAAACATTCAGTACTTC
TRBD2,.,TRBV9,TRBJ2-3,CASSVGTSGISDTQYF,TGTGCCAGCAGCGTAGGGACTAGCGGGATTTCGGATACGCAGTATTTT
TRBD2,few,TRBV6-5,TRBJ2-2,CASRPGGESTGELFF,TGTGCCAGCAGGCCTGGGGGGGAGTCCACCGGGGAGCTGTTTTTT
TRBD2,.,TRBV6-6,TRBJ2-5,CASSTFTSDEETQYF,TGTGCCAGCAGCACCTTCACTAGCGATGAAGAGACCCAGTACTTC
.,.,TRBV18,TRBJ1-2,CASSPEAERGYTF,TGTGCCAGCTCGCCTGAGGCAGAGCGGGGCTACACCTTC
TRBD1,.,TRBV6-5,TRBJ1-1,CASSYKKGGYTEAFF,TGTGCCAGCAGTTACAAAAAAGGGGGCTACACTGAAGCTTTCTTT
TRBD1,.,TRBV3-1/TRBV3-2,TRBJ1-1,CASSQEGGQHFF,TGTGCCAGCAGCCAAGAGGGGGGACAGCACTTCTTT
.,.,TRBV5-1,TRBJ1-1,CASSLGAGVRTEAFF,TGCGCCAGCAGCTTGGGGGCAGGGGTTCGCACTGAAGCTTTCTTT
.,many,TRBV27,TRBJ2-7,CASSTAPGSLYEQYF,TGTGCCAGCAGTACAGCCCCCGGGAGTTTATACGAGCAGTACTTC
.,.,TRBV5-1,TRBJ1-3,CASSPAGDSGNTIYF,TGCGCCAGCAGCCCGGCGGGGGACTCTGGAAACACCATATATTTT
TRBD2,few,TRBV5-1,TRBJ2-5,CASSSSGNQETQYF,TGCGCCAGCAGTTCGAGCGGGAACCAAGAGACCCAGTACTTC
.,.,TRBV2,TRBJ1-4,CASTLPTAAAPLKEKLFF,TGTGCCAGCACCTTGCCGACAGCCGCCGCCCCTTTAAAAGAAAAACTGTTTTTT
TRBD1,.,TRBV5-1,TRBJ2-7,CASSLRTGGNYEQYF,TGCGCCAGCAGCTTGCGGACAGGGGGGAACTACGAGCAGTACTTC
TRBD1,few,TRBV19,TRBJ1-1,CASSIDGTGEAFF,TGTGCCAGTAGTATAGATGGGACAGGGGAAGCTTTCTTT
.,once,TRBV19,TRBJ2-1,CASSPGQNNEQFF,TGTGCCAGTAGTCCCGGACAGAACAATGAGCAGTTCTTC